Following are 18 T cell receptor beta chains from one sample sequenced in a study of cytotoxic CD8 clonotypes in ibrutinib-treated CLL. Using immunoSEQ multiplex PCR, the repertoire was profiled, and TCRdb retains in-frame clones only, with some absent. The sample lists about 140,000 clones; approximately 77% were seen once. This sample comprised PBMCs, obtained after 12 months of ibrutinib treatment. Every receptor here comes from a human donor with chronic lymphocytic leukemia.

V and J are TRBV7-8 and TRBJ1-2, with no clear D. Trimming pared 3 bases from V and 8 bases from J, leaving 25 bases between. The germline V gene has CDR1 SGHVS and CDR2 FQNEAQ. CDR3 length: 17 amino acids. The CDR3 protein is CASSLEVMRQAIGGYTF. DNA for the CDR3: TGTGCCAGCAGCTTGGAAGTAATGAGGCAGGCCATAGGGGGCTACACCTTC.

CDR3 DNA: TGTGCCAGCAGCCCCGGTTTGGGTGGGGCTCACTATGGCTACACCTTC. Residues: CASSPGLGGAHYGYTF. The chain uses TRBV7-2 and TRBJ1-2; TRBD1 is a possible D gene (5 bases). The germline V gene has CDR1 SGHTA and CDR2 FQGNSA. This CDR3 has 16 residues. The germline V and J ends were trimmed by 5 bases and 3 bases, with 19 bases remaining between them. Filled out from reference TRBV7-2 and TRBJ1-2, the complete variable domain reads GAGVSQSPSNKVTEKGKDVELRCDPISGHTALYWYRQSLGQGLEFLIYFQGNSAPDKSGLPSDRFSAERTGGSVSTLTIQRTQQEDSAVYLCASSPGLGGAHYGYTFGSGTRLTVV.

V is TRBV11-2 and J is TRBJ2-2; no definite D call. CDR1 and CDR2 from the germline V gene are SGHAT and FQNNGV. The CDR3 spans 15 residues. Trimming took off 5 bases at V and 8 bases at J, with 18 bases between the two ends. The CDR3: CASSPGPPGSGELFF. In DNA, the CDR3 is TGTGCCAGCAGCCCCGGGCCCCCCGGGTCAGGGGAGCTGTTTTTT.

DNA for the CDR3: TGTGCCAGCAGCTTATCTGGAACCTATGGCTACACCTTC. The encoded protein is CASSLSGTYGYTF. The rearrangement uses TRBV7-2 and TRBJ1-2; no definite D call. V lost 2 bases, J lost 4 bases, and 8 bases lay in between. Germline lookup yields CDR1 SGHTA and CDR2 FQGNSA. The CDR3 extends over 13 amino acids. Using reference TRBV7-2 and TRBJ1-2 for the parts outside the CDR3, the full variable domain is GAGVSQSPSNKVTEKGKDVELRCDPISGHTALYWYRQSLGQGLEFLIYFQGNSAPDKSGLPSDRFSAERTGGSVSTLTIQRTQQEDSAVYLCASSLSGTYGYTFGSGTRLTVV.

This clone was observed a handful of times. The gene calls are TRBV19 and TRBJ2-3; 7 nucleotides match TRBD2. This CDR3 spans 16 amino acids. The V and J ends lost 5 bases and 3 bases, in that order; junction bases with no gene match: 11. Germline CDR1 reads LNHDA; CDR2 reads SQIVND (reference sequence). CDR3 nucleotides: TGTGCCAGTAGTTTAATTGGCGGGGGAGGAACAGATACGCAGTATTTT. This encodes CASSLIGGGGTDTQYF.

This rearrangement joins TRBV7-2 to TRBJ1-6; a weak D match, TRBD1 (6 bases). CDR1 is SGHTA and CDR2 is FQGNSA in the germline V gene. The V gene lost 1 base and the J gene lost 10 bases, with 14 bases spanning the gap. The CDR3 has 15 residues. The CDR3 spells CASSLGSGGNSPLHF. DNA for the CDR3: TGTGCCAGCAGCTTAGGCTCGGGGGGCAACTCACCCCTCCACTTT.

The rearrangement joins TRBV5-5 to TRBJ1-2; D is unresolved. Per germline, CDR1 SGHKS and CDR2 YYEKEE (reference sequence). The CDR3 runs 14 residues. V dropped 0 bases and J dropped 1 base, with 7 bases sitting between them. The chain's CDR3 is CASSLEVYNYGYTF. CDR3 DNA sequence: TGTGCCAGCAGCTTGGAGGTATATAACTATGGCTACACCTTC.

On this clone: The junction differs from germline at one of its ends, possibly a read error. The chain has TRBV2 and TRBJ2-1, with D uncertain. Germline lookup yields CDR1 SNHLY and CDR2 FYNNEI. This CDR3 spans 12 amino acids. CDR3 nucleotides: TGTGCCAGCAGCGAAGTGTTCGGTGAGCAGTTCTTC. Translating it yields CASSEVFGEQFF.

The J gene is TRBJ1-2, the V gene TRBV27, with TRBD1 matching 7 bases. This CDR3 has 15 amino acids. Germline V lookup: CDR1 MNHEY, CDR2 SMNVEV (reference sequence). With 0 bases clipped from V and 0 bases from J, the junction kept 1 base outside the gene matches. DNA of the CDR3: TGTGCCAGCAGTTTATCGACAGGGACTAACTATGGCTACACCTTC. Translating it yields CASSLSTGTNYGYTF.

This clone was seen a few times. This rearrangement joins TRBV5-1 to TRBJ1-1; D is possibly TRBD1 (6 bases). Germline lookup yields CDR1 SGHRS and CDR2 YFSETQ. The CDR3 sequence is 15 residues long. V lost 8 bases to trimming and J lost 1 base, with 18 bases between them. CDR3 sequence reads: CARRRTEKTNTEAFF. The CDR3 coding sequence is TGCGCCAGACGAAGGACAGAGAAAACGAACACTGAAGCTTTCTTT.

V gene TRBV27 combines with J gene TRBJ2-1; 12 nucleotides agree with TRBD2. This CDR3 is built from 16 residues. Germline assignment: CDR1 MNHEY and CDR2 SMNVEV (reference sequence). Trimming took 5 bases from V and 3 from J; bases not matched to a gene: 5. The DNA for the CDR3 is TGTGCCAGCAGTAGAACTAGCGGGAGGAGCTACAATGAGCAGTTCTTC. Translation: CASSRTSGRSYNEQFF.

The J gene is TRBJ1-2, the V gene TRBV28; the match to TRBD1 covers 8 bases. The CDR3 covers 15 residues. Per the germline V gene, CDR1 is MDHEN and CDR2 is SYDVKM. Trimming removed 3 bases from V and 6 bases from J; junction bases left unmatched: 9. The CDR3, as DNA: TGTGCCAGCAGTTTCTTGAACAGGGGGGTTGATGGCTACACCTTC. Its protein product is CASSFLNRGVDGYTF.

This clone was counted only a few times. J is TRBJ1-4 and V is TRBV29-1; 7 bases are shared with TRBD1. The germline gives CDR1 SQVTM, CDR2 ANQGSEA. The CDR3 runs to 14 residues. Losses at the gene ends were 6 bases for V and 5 bases for J; bases not matched to a gene: 9. The CDR3 protein is CSVARQGNNEKLFF. The CDR3 DNA is TGCAGCGTCGCACGACAGGGTAACAATGAAAAACTGTTTTTT.

This clone was seen a few times. The chain joins TRBV7-3 to TRBJ1-1; D unresolved. Between the trimmed V and J ends, which lost 1 base and 2 bases, there was a span of 8 bases. The CDR3 is 14 residues long. CDR1 and CDR2 (germline): SGHTA, FQGTGA. As DNA, the CDR3 is TGTGCCAGCAGCTTAAACAGCGAAAACACTGAAGCTTTCTTT. Its protein is CASSLNSENTEAFF. The entire variable domain, with the rest obtained from reference TRBV7-3 and TRBJ1-1, is as follows: GAGVSQTPSNKVTEKGKYVELRCDPISGHTALYWYRQSLGQGPEFLIYFQGTGAADDSGLPNDRFFAVRPEGSVSTLKIQRTERGDSAVYLCASSLNSENTEAFFGQGTRLTVV.

V usage is TRBV11-2 and J usage is TRBJ2-3; D is undetermined. This CDR3 contains 15 residues. Between the trimmed V and J ends, which lost 2 bases and 4 bases, there was a span of 13 bases. Per germline, CDR1 SGHAT and CDR2 FQNNGV. CDR3 DNA sequence: TGTGCCAGCAGCTTAATGGCGGCCAGCGCAGATACGCAGTATTTT. This codes for CASSLMAASADTQYF.

This chain connects TRBV25-1 to TRBJ1-5, with D tentatively TRBD1 (6 bases). Germline assignment: CDR1 MGHDK and CDR2 SYGVNS. V lost 3 bases and J 5 bases, leaving 14 bases between the germline ends. This CDR3 is 15 amino acids long. The CDR3 DNA reads as TGTGCCAGCAGTGACACCGGACAGTTAGATCAGCCCCAGCATTTT. It codes for CASSDTGQLDQPQHF.

The CDR3 sequence: CASSYRWQDYEQYF. DNA of the CDR3: TGTGCCAGCAGTTACCGCTGGCAGGACTACGAGCAGTACTTC. The genes are TRBV6-5 and TRBJ2-7; D call uncertain. V lost 2 bases and J 3 bases, leaving 11 bases between the germline ends. In germline, CDR1 is MNHEY, CDR2 SVGAGI. The CDR3 loop spans 14 amino acids.

This clone has a single count. The chain recombines TRBV7-9 with TRBJ2-7; D remains ambiguous. The CDR3 loop spans 13 amino acids. Germline loops: CDR1 SEHNR, CDR2 FQNEAQ (reference sequence). Deletions cut 1 base from V and 5 bases from J, with 9 bases between. The CDR3 DNA is TGTGCCAGCAGCTTAGGCCCACACAACGAGCAGTACTTC. It encodes CASSLGPHNEQYF.